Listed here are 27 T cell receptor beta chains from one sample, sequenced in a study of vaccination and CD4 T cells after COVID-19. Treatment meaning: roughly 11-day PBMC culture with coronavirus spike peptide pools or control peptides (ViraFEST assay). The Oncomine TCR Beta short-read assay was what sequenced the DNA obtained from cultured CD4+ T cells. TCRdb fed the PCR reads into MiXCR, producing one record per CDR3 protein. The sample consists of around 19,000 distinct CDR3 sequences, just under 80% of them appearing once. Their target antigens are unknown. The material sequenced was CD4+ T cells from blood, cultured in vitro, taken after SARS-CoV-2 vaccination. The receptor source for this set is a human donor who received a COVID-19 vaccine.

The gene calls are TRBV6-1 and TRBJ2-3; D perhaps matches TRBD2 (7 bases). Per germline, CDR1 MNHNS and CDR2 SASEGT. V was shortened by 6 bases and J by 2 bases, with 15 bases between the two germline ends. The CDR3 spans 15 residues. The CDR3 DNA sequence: TGTGCCAGCAGACCTCGGGGGGCGATCACAGATACGCAGTATTTT. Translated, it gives CASRPRGAITDTQYF.

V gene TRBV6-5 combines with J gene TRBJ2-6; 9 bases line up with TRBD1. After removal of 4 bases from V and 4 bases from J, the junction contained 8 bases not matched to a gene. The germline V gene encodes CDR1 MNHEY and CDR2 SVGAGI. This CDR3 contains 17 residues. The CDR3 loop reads CASSSGTGLRGANVLTF. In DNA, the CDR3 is TGTGCCAGCAGTTCGGGGACAGGGTTGAGAGGGGCCAACGTCCTGACTTTC.

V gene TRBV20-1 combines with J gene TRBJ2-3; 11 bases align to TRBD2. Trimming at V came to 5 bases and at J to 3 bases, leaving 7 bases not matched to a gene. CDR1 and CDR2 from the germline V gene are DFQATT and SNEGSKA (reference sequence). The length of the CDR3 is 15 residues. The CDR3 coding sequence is TGCAGTGCTCTCCGAACTAGCGGGGGTACAGATACGCAGTATTTT. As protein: CSALRTSGGTDTQYF.

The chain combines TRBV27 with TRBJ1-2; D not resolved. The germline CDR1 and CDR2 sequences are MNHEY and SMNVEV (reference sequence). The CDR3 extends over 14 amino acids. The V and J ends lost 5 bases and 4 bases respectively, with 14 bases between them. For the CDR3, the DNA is TGTGCCAGCAGTCTTTCAAACCCGATCTATGGCTACACCTTC. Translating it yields CASSLSNPIYGYTF.

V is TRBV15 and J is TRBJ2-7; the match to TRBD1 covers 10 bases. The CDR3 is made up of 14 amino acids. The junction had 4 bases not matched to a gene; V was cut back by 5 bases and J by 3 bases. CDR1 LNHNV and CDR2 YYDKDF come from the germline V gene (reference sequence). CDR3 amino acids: CATSRDRGGYEQYF. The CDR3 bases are TGTGCCACCAGCCGGGACAGGGGAGGCTACGAGCAGTACTTC.

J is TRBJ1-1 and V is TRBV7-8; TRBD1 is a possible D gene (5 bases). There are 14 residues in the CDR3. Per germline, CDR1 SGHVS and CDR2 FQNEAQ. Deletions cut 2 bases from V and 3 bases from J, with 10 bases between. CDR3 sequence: CASSLYEGYTEAFF. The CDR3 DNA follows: TGTGCCAGCAGCTTATATGAGGGGTACACTGAAGCTTTCTTT. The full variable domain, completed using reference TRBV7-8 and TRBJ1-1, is GAGVSQSPRYKVAKRGQDVALRCDPISGHVSLFWYQQALGQGPEFLTYFQNEAQLDKSGLPSDRFFAERPEGSVSTLKIQRTQQEDSAVYLCASSLYEGYTEAFFGQGTRLTVV.

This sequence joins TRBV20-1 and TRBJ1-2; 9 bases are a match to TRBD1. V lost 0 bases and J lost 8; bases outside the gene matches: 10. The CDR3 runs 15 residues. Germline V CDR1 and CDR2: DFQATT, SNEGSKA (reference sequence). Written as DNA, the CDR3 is TGCAGTGCTAGAGATCGTAGTGGGACAGGGCGAGGCTACACCTTC. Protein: CSARDRSGTGRGYTF.

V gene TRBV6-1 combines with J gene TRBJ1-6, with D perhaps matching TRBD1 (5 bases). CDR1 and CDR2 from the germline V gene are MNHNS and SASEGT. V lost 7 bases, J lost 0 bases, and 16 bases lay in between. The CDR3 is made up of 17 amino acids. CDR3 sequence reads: CASTLDSSLSYNSPLHF. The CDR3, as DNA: TGTGCCAGCACCCTAGACAGTTCCCTCTCCTATAATTCACCCCTCCACTTT.

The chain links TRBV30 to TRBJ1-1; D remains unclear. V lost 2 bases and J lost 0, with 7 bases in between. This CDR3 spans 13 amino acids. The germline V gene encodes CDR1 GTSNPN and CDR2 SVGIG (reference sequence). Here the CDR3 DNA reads TGTGCCTGGAGTAACGTTATGAACACTGAAGCTTTCTTT. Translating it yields CAWSNVMNTEAFF.

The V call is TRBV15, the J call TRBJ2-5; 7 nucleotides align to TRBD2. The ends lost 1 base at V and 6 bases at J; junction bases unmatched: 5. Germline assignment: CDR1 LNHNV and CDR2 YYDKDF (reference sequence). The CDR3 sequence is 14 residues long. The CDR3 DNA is TGTGCCACCAGCAGAGGACTAGCTACGCAGACCCAGTACTTC. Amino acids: CATSRGLATQTQYF. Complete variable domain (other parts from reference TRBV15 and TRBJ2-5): DAMVIQNPRYQVTQFGKPVTLSCSQTLNHNVMYWYQQKSSQAPKLLFHYYDKDFNNEADTPDNFQSRRPNTSFCFLDIRSPGLGDTAMYLCATSRGLATQTQYFGPGTRLLVL.

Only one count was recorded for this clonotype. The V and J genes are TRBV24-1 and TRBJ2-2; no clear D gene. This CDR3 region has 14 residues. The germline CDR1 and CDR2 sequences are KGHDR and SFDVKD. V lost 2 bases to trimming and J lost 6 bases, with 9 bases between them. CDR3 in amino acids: CATSDYLFAGELFF. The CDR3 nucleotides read TGTGCCACCAGTGATTATCTTTTCGCCGGGGAGCTGTTTTTT.

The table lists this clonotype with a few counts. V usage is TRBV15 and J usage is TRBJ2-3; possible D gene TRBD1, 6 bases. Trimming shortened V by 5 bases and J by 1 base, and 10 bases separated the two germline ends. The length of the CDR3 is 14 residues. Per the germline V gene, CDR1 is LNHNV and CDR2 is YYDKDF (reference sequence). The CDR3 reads CATSVGQRTDTQYF. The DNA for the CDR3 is TGTGCCACCAGCGTTGGACAGCGCACAGATACGCAGTATTTT.

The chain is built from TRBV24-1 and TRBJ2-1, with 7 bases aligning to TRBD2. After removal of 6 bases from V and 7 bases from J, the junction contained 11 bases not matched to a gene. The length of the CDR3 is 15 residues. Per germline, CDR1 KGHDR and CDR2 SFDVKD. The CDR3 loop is CATSIMGGGRNEQFF. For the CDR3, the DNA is TGTGCCACCAGTATAATGGGCGGGGGACGAAATGAGCAGTTCTTC.

CDR3 in amino acids: CAWRFVRGVYNEQFF. Here the CDR3 DNA reads TGTGCCTGGAGATTTGTTAGGGGGGTGTACAATGAGCAGTTCTTC. The gene calls are TRBV30 and TRBJ2-1, with D tentatively TRBD1 or TRBD2 (6 bases each). V was shortened by 3 bases and J by 4 bases, with 16 bases between the two germline ends. From germline, CDR1 is GTSNPN and CDR2 SVGIG (reference sequence). This CDR3 spans 15 amino acids.

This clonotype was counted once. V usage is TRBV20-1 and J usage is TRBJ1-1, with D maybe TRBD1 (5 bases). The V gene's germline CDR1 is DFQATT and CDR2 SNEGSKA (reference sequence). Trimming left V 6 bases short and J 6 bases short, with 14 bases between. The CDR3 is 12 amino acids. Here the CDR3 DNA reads TGCAGTGCGGGGGGAGGCAGGCCTGAAGCTTTCTTT. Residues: CSAGGGRPEAFF.

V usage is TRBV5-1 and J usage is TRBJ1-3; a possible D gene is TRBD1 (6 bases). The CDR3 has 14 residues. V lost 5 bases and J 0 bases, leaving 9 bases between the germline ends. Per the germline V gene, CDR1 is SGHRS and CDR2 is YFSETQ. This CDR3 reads CASRGAGSGNTIYF. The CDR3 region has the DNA TGCGCCAGCAGGGGGGCAGGCTCTGGAAACACCATATATTTT.

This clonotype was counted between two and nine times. CDR3 amino acids: CASSLGRGAVETGELFF. The CDR3 nucleotides are TGTGCCAGCAGCTTAGGGCGGGGGGCCGTCGAAACCGGGGAGCTGTTTTTT. This chain connects TRBV11-3 to TRBJ2-2; 8 positions match TRBD2. V gave up 1 base and J gave up 5 bases; unmatched junction bases: 9. In germline, CDR1 is SGHNT, CDR2 YENEEA. The CDR3 is made up of 17 amino acids.

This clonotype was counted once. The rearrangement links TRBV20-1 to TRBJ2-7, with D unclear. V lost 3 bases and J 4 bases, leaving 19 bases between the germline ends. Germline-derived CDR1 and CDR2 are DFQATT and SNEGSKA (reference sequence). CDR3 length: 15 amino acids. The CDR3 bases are TGCAGTGCTAGCCCCCCAGGAAGAATTTCTTACGAGCAGTACTTC. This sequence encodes CSASPPGRISYEQYF.

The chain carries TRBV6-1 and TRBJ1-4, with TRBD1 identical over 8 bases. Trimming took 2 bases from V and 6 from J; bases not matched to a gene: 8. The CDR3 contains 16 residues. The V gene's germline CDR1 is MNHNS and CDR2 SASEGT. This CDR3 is CASSESAGQGDEKLFF. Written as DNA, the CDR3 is TGTGCCAGCAGTGAATCGGCAGGACAGGGTGATGAAAAACTGTTTTTT.

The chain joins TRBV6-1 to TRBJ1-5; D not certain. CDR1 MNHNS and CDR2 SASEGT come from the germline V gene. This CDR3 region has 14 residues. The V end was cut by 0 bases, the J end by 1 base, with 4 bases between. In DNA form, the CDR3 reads TGTGCCAGCAGTGAAGCACAGAGCAATCAGCCCCAGCATTTT. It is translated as CASSEAQSNQPQHF.

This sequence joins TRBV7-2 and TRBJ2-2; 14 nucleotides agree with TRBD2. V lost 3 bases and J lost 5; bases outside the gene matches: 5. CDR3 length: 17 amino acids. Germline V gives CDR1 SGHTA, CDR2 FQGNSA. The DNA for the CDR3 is TGTGCCAGCAGCTTCCCGGGGACTAGCGGGGGTACCGGGGAGCTGTTTTTT. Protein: CASSFPGTSGGTGELFF.

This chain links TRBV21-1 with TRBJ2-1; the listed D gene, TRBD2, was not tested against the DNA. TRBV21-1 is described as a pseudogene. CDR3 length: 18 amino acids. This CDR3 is CASSSGTSDMLTYNEQFF. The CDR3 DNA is TGTGCCAGCAGCAGCGGGACTAGCGATATGTTAACCTACAATGAGCAGTTCTTC.

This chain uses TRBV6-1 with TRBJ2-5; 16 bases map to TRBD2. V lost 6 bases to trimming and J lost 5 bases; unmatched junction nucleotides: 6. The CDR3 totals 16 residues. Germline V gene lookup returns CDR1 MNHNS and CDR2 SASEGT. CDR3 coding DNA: TGTGCCAGCAGGGGGACTAGCGGGGGGGAATTGGAGACCCAGTACTTC. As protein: CASRGTSGGELETQYF.

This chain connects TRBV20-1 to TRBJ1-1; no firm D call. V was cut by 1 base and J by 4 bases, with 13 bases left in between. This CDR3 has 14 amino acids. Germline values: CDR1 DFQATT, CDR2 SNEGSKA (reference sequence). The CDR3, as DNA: TGCAGTGCTAGAGGTGGAGGGTTGGCCACTGAAGCTTTCTTT. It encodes CSARGGGLATEAFF.

The CDR3 bases are TGTGCCAGCAGCTTATCGGGATCAAGCGGCAATGAGCAGTTCTTC. Encoded protein: CASSLSGSSGNEQFF. The rearrangement uses TRBV7-9 and TRBJ2-1; perhaps TRBD2 as D (5 bases). The CDR3 spans 15 residues. The germline CDR1 and CDR2 sequences are SEHNR and FQNEAQ (reference sequence). Trimming took off 2 bases at V and 6 bases at J, with 14 bases between the two ends.

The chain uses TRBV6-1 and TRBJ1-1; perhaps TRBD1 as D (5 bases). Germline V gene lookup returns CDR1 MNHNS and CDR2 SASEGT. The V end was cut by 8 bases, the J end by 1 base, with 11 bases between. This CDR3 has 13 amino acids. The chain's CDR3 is CASDDSENTEAFF. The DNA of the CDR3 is TGTGCCAGCGATGACAGCGAGAACACTGAAGCTTTCTTT.

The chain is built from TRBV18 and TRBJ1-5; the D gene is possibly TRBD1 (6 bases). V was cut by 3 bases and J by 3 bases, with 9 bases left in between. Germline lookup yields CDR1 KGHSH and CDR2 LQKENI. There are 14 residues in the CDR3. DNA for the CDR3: TGTGCCAGCTCACCCTCAGGGGTCAATCAGCCCCAGCATTTT. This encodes CASSPSGVNQPQHF.